The next 29 T cell receptor beta chains were all read from a single sample in a study of control samples from healthy donors and cancer patients. Using immunoSEQ multiplex PCR, the repertoire was profiled, and TCRdb retains in-frame clones only, with some absent. This table has around 150,000 clones, 85% to 90% appearing once. What was sequenced was blood. These TCRs come from a man aged 25 to 40 in good health.

Comments on this clone: The sample contains more than one DNA sequence encoding this CDR3. V and J are TRBV6-1 and TRBJ2-5; D ambiguous. V lost 1 base and J 5 bases, leaving 11 bases between the germline ends. The CDR3 extends over 14 amino acids. Germline-derived CDR1 and CDR2 are MNHNS and SASEGT. The CDR3 nucleotides are TGTGCCAGCAGTGAAGTAAAGGTTGGGGAGACCCAGTACTTC. Its translation: CASSEVKVGETQYF.

J is TRBJ2-3 and V is TRBV19; D is unresolved. CDR1 and CDR2 (germline): LNHDA, SQIVND (reference sequence). There are 15 residues in the CDR3. The V and J ends lost 1 base and 1 base respectively, with 9 bases between them. The chain's CDR3 is CASSIGPTGTDTQYF. The CDR3 DNA is TGTGCCAGTAGTATAGGCCCAACTGGCACAGATACGCAGTATTTT. The entire variable domain, with the rest obtained from reference TRBV19 and TRBJ2-3, is as follows: DGGITQSPKYLFRKEGQNVTLSCEQNLNHDAMYWYRQDPGQGLRLIYYSQIVNDFQKGDIAEGYSVSREKKESFPLTVTSAQKNPTAFYLCASSIGPTGTDTQYFGPGTRLTVL.

The chain recombines TRBV11-2 with TRBJ1-2, with a tentative D call TRBD1 (5 bases). With 5 bases removed from V and 7 bases from J, the gap between germline ends came to 14 bases. The CDR3 runs 13 residues. Per germline, CDR1 SGHAT and CDR2 FQNNGV. Here the CDR3 reads CASSVGTRVGYTF. DNA of the CDR3: TGTGCCAGCAGCGTCGGGACGAGGGTTGGCTACACCTTC.

This clone was seen a few times. This sample includes further DNA sequences coding for the same CDR3. The J gene is TRBJ2-2, the V gene TRBV2; 10 positions match TRBD2. CDR3 size: 15 residues. Germline CDR1 and CDR2: SNHLY and FYNNEI. The V segment lost 10 bases and the J segment 8 bases; nucleotides outside the gene matches: 13. The CDR3 DNA follows: TGTGCCAAAGAGGGGCGAGCGGGGGGGAATGGGGAGCTGTTTTTT. Amino acid sequence: CAKEGRAGGNGELFF. The full variable domain, with the rest looked up from reference TRBV2 and TRBJ2-2, is EPEVTQTPSHQVTQMGQEVILRCVPISNHLYFYWYRQILGQKVEFLVSFYNNEISEKSEIFDDQFSVERPDGSNFTLKIRSTKLEDSAMYFCAKEGRAGGNGELFFGEGSRLTVL.

The chain employs TRBV10-2 and TRBJ2-3; tentatively, D is TRBD1 (5 bases). CDR3 size: 14 residues. Germline CDR1 WSHSY, CDR2 SAAADI. Trimming stripped 7 bases from V and 7 bases from J, with 18 bases between. Here the CDR3 reads CASIAPQGANTQYF. CDR3 in DNA: TGCGCCAGCATTGCCCCCCAGGGCGCGAATACGCAGTATTTT.

The chain carries TRBV4-1 and TRBJ1-4; D call uncertain. CDR1 is MGHRA and CDR2 is YSYEKL in the germline V gene. CDR3 length equals 14 residues. The V end was cut by 4 bases, the J end by 7 bases, with 13 bases between. The CDR3 nucleotides read TGCGCCAGCAGCCCTCCCGGGCGAGGTGAAAAACTGTTTTTT. Translation: CASSPPGRGEKLFF.

The chain is built from TRBV7-2 and TRBJ1-4; 9 positions match TRBD1. Trimming removed 4 bases from V and 5 bases from J; junction bases left unmatched: 14. Per germline, CDR1 SGHTA and CDR2 FQGNSA. This CDR3 region has 18 residues. Written as DNA, the CDR3 is TGTGCCAGCAGCTCCGCGGGACAGGGATATGTAGGAAATGAAAAACTGTTTTTT. It translates to CASSSAGQGYVGNEKLFF.

The V gene is TRBV11-2, the J gene TRBJ1-6; D not resolved. The V gene's germline CDR1 is SGHAT and CDR2 FQNNGV. The CDR3 consists of 16 residues. Trimming stripped 5 bases from V and 7 bases from J, with 18 bases between. The chain's CDR3 is CASSRMVETPNSPLHF. The CDR3 nucleotides read TGTGCCAGCAGCCGCATGGTGGAGACCCCCAATTCACCCCTCCACTTT.

The chain employs TRBV9 and TRBJ1-1, with TRBD1 matching 7 bases. CDR1 and CDR2 (germline): SGDLS, YYNGEE. V lost 6 bases, J lost 1 base, and 6 bases stayed unmatched. The length of the CDR3 is 14 residues. The CDR3 loop reads CASTRGTTNTEAFF. CDR3 DNA: TGTGCCAGCACCAGGGGGACAACGAACACTGAAGCTTTCTTT.

This clone was seen once. This chain connects TRBV6-5 to TRBJ2-7, with D possibly being TRBD1 (6 bases). The germline V gene encodes CDR1 MNHEY and CDR2 SVGAGI. V was trimmed by 7 bases and J by 7 bases, leaving 23 bases between them. The CDR3 totals 15 residues. The CDR3 sequence is CASKRGSSSPWEQYF. The DNA of the CDR3 is TGTGCCAGCAAAAGGGGGAGCTCGAGCCCCTGGGAGCAGTACTTC.

The V call is TRBV28, the J call TRBJ2-3; the D is unclear. This CDR3 has 11 residues. Trimming pared 5 bases from V and 3 bases from J, leaving 3 bases between. CDR1 and CDR2 (germline): MDHEN, SYDVKM. The CDR3 region is CASSVTDTQYF. The CDR3 DNA reads TGTGCCAGCAGTGTAACAGATACGCAGTATTTT.

The chain links TRBV2 to TRBJ1-5; TRBD1 might be the D (6 bases). Germline V CDR1 and CDR2: SNHLY, FYNNEI. The V end was cut by 2 bases, the J end by 6 bases, with 11 bases between. CDR3 length: 14 amino acids. The CDR3 loop reads CASSESRGGQPQHF. The CDR3 coding sequence is TGTGCCAGCAGTGAATCCAGAGGGGGTCAGCCCCAGCATTTT.

The J gene is TRBJ1-1, the V gene TRBV14; D call uncertain. CDR3 length equals 13 residues. V was pared by 7 bases and J by 2 bases, with 11 bases between. Germline lookup yields CDR1 SGHDN and CDR2 FVKESK. CDR3 DNA sequence: TGTGCCAGCAACCAGGACTTTAACACTGAAGCTTTCTTT. Translation: CASNQDFNTEAFF.

The genes are TRBV11-2 and TRBJ1-5, with 7 bases lining up with TRBD1. The CDR3 covers 14 residues. Germline CDR1 SGHAT, CDR2 FQNNGV. J was trimmed by 4 bases and V by 5 bases; bases with no gene match: 5. CDR3 region: CASSAGQLNQPQHF. The CDR3 bases are TGTGCCAGCAGCGCGGGACAGCTAAATCAGCCCCAGCATTTT.

In its sample, this clone was seen once. The chain recombines TRBV19 with TRBJ2-1; D gene uncertain. The V end lost 5 bases, the J end lost 2 bases, and 7 bases lay between the germline ends. The CDR3 extends over 13 amino acids. Germline CDR1 is LNHDA and CDR2 is SQIVND (reference sequence). CDR3 sequence reads: CASSPNAYNEQFF. Written as DNA, the CDR3 is TGTGCCAGTAGTCCCAACGCCTACAATGAGCAGTTCTTC.

V gene TRBV5-4 combines with J gene TRBJ2-1; D gene ambiguous. Germline V gene data show CDR1 as SGHNT and CDR2 as YYREEE (reference sequence). This CDR3 is 15 amino acids long. V was pared by 4 bases and J by 7 bases, with 18 bases between. CDR3 nucleotides: TGTGCCAGCAGCACGCTAGTTTTATCGAGGAATGAGCAGTTCTTC. It encodes CASSTLVLSRNEQFF.

This clone was seen more than once but under ten times. This chain links TRBV29-1 with TRBJ1-3; D unresolved. The CDR3 consists of 12 residues. Germline CDR1 reads SQVTM; CDR2 reads ANQGSEA. The V and J ends lost 4 bases and 1 base respectively, with 5 bases between them. This chain's CDR3 is CSVGGSGNTIYF. The CDR3 DNA sequence: TGCAGCGTTGGGGGTTCTGGAAACACCATATATTTT. Looking up the rest from reference TRBV29-1 and TRBJ1-3 gives the full variable domain: SAVISQKPSRDICQRGTSLTIQCQVDSQVTMMFWYRQQPGQSLTLIATANQGSEATYESGFVIDKFPISRPNLTFSTLTVSNMSPEDSSIYLCSVGGSGNTIYFGEGSWLTVV.

V gene TRBV7-9 combines with J gene TRBJ2-3; D perhaps matches TRBD2 (7 bases). Germline CDR1 and CDR2: SEHNR and FQNEAQ (reference sequence). Deletions cut 2 bases from V and 1 base from J, with 13 bases between. CDR3 length equals 16 residues. CDR3 loop: CASSLSGGGGTDTQYF. The CDR3 DNA follows: TGTGCCAGCAGCTTATCGGGGGGCGGTGGCACAGATACGCAGTATTTT.

The CDR3 loop reads CASSPGTSGLTYEQYF. As DNA, the CDR3 is TGTGCCAGCAGCCCTGGGACTAGCGGGCTTACCTACGAGCAGTACTTC. The J gene is TRBJ2-7, the V gene TRBV9; 12 bases are a match to TRBD2. The CDR3 covers 16 residues. The trim removed 4 bases at V and 2 bases at J, leaving 7 bases unmatched. Germline lookup yields CDR1 SGDLS and CDR2 YYNGEE.

The chain uses TRBV9 and TRBJ1-1, with 7 bases identical to TRBD1. The germline CDR1 and CDR2 sequences are SGDLS and YYNGEE. V lost 0 bases and J lost 4; bases outside the gene matches: 6. The CDR3 contains 15 residues. The CDR3 nucleotides are TGTGCCAGCAGCGTAGTAGGGCAGGGGGGCACTGAAGCTTTCTTT. It codes for CASSVVGQGGTEAFF.

This clone was counted a single time. This chain's CDR3 is CASRDRMNTEAFF. CDR3 nucleotides: TGTGCCAGCAGGGACAGAATGAACACTGAAGCTTTCTTT. The chain has TRBV3-1 (or the pseudogene TRBV3-2) and TRBJ1-1; tentative D call: TRBD1 (6 bases). Germline V CDR1 and CDR2: LGHDT, YNNKEL (reference sequence). The CDR3 length is 13 residues. V was trimmed by 6 bases and J by 0 bases, leaving 8 bases between them.

V is TRBV4-1 and J is TRBJ1-1; no clear D. Germline-derived CDR1 and CDR2 are MGHRA and YSYEKL. The V gene lost 5 bases and the J gene lost 1 base, with 20 bases spanning the gap. CDR3 length: 17 amino acids. CDR3 residues: CASSFSRSADWNTEAFF. In nucleotides, the CDR3 is TGCGCCAGCAGCTTTTCCAGGTCGGCCGACTGGAACACTGAAGCTTTCTTT.

CDR3 region: CASSFLAWNEQFF. The CDR3 bases are TGTGCCAGCAGTTTCCTAGCATGGAATGAGCAGTTCTTC. This chain uses TRBV28 with TRBJ2-1; possible D gene TRBD2, 5 bases. CDR3 length: 13 residues. The V gene lost 3 bases and the J gene lost 7 bases, with 10 bases spanning the gap. Germline V gene data show CDR1 as MDHEN and CDR2 as SYDVKM. Together with reference TRBV28 and TRBJ2-1, the CDR3 gives the full variable domain: DVKVTQSSRYLVKRTGEKVFLECVQDMDHENMFWYRQDPGLGLRLIYFSYDVKMKEKGDIPEGYSVSREKKERFSLILESASTNQTSMYLCASSFLAWNEQFFGPGTRLTVL.

This sequence joins TRBV6-5 and TRBJ1-3, with D unclear. The CDR3 covers 14 residues. V was pared by 7 bases and J by 1 base, with 11 bases between. The germline gives CDR1 MNHEY, CDR2 SVGAGI. In nucleotides, the CDR3 is TGTGCCAGCACCCTGGAGAGGTCTGGAAACACCATATATTTT. It encodes CASTLERSGNTIYF.

J is TRBJ1-4 and V is TRBV11-1; D possibly corresponds to TRBD1 (6 bases). Germline-derived CDR1 and CDR2 are SGHAT and FQDESV (reference sequence). There are 16 residues in the CDR3. V dropped 5 bases and J dropped 6 bases, with 19 bases sitting between them. The CDR3 spells CASSPTDRKADEKLFF. For the CDR3, the DNA is TGTGCCAGCAGCCCCACCGACAGGAAGGCGGATGAAAAACTGTTTTTT.

The gene calls are TRBV2 and TRBJ2-1, with no clear D. The ends were cut back, 6 bases at V and 0 bases at J, with 9 bases in the middle. Germline assignment: CDR1 SNHLY and CDR2 FYNNEI. The CDR3 length is 14 residues. CDR3 region: CASSRFSSYNEQFF. DNA of the CDR3: TGTGCCAGCAGCCGTTTTAGCTCCTACAATGAGCAGTTCTTC. The full variable domain, in which reference TRBV2 and TRBJ2-1 provide the parts outside the CDR3, is EPEVTQTPSHQVTQMGQEVILRCVPISNHLYFYWYRQILGQKVEFLVSFYNNEISEKSEIFDDQFSVERPDGSNFTLKIRSTKLEDSAMYFCASSRFSSYNEQFFGPGTRLTVL.

This chain connects TRBV7-2 to TRBJ2-7, with a tentative D call TRBD2 (6 bases). Germline V gene sequence: CDR1 SGHTA, CDR2 FQGNSA. This CDR3 has 15 residues. V lost 1 base, J lost 3 bases, and 13 bases lay in between. Here the CDR3 reads CASSLVVVGSYEQYF. CDR3 DNA sequence: TGTGCCAGCAGCTTAGTGGTGGTCGGGAGCTACGAGCAGTACTTC.

CDR3 loop: CASRLDRNTEAFF. Here the CDR3 DNA reads TGTGCCAGCAGGCTCGACAGAAACACTGAAGCTTTCTTT. J is TRBJ1-1 and V is TRBV2; a weak D match, TRBD1 (5 bases). This CDR3 has 13 amino acids. Germline CDR1 is SNHLY and CDR2 is FYNNEI. V dropped 6 bases and J dropped 2 bases, with 10 bases sitting between them.

The V and J genes are TRBV20-1 and TRBJ2-7; D may be TRBD1 (6 bases). The CDR3 is 12 amino acids. Per germline, CDR1 DFQATT and CDR2 SNEGSKA (reference sequence). Trimming took off 3 bases at V and 5 bases at J, with 11 bases between the two ends. The DNA of the CDR3 is TGCAGTGCTAGTGAGGGGGACCACGAGCAGTACTTC. Its translation is CSASEGDHEQYF.